A few counts support the clone carrying this TCR beta chain. The target antigen is unknown. The definition of stable Graves' hyperthyroidism was no ophthalmopathy progression within 18 months. The PBMCs studied were ones that came from about 10 ml fresh peripheral blood. Researchers took RNA transcripts and amplified the TCR beta CDR3 regions from them. TCR CDR3 regions were first amplified by RT-PCR with HTBI primers. TCRdb recomputed calls from the multiplex PCR reads with MiXCR, one row per CDR3 protein. Of about 620,000 distinct CDR3 sequences in the sample, 15% to 20% were seen once. The CDR3 is made up of 14 amino acids. From germline, CDR1 is SGHRS and CDR2 YFSETQ. The data were taken from a study of T cells in Graves' hyperthyroidism and ophthalmopathy. Looking at the study overall: Staff took peripheral blood when the initial diagnosis was made, before any treatment began. Study-wide results and limits: Most clonotypes expanded in the thyroid (above 0.001) were also present in blood.

The sequence derives from a woman aged 30 to 39 with Graves' hyperthyroidism. This sequence joins TRBV5-1 and TRBJ2-1, with D perhaps TRBD1 (6 bases). TRBJ2-7 explains the end of the DNA better; the J call may be wrong. Sequenced input: blood. The CDR3 DNA reads as TGCGCCAGCCGAACAGGGCAATCCTACAATGAGCAGTACTTC. Residues: CASRTGQSYNEQYF.